The 30 T cell receptor beta chains given below trace back to one sample, sequenced in a study of human T cells and chemical hapten exposure. TCRdb re-called the RACE reads through MiXCR, storing one row per CDR3 protein. The sample has tens of thousands of distinct CDR3 sequences; approximately 8.2% are singletons. Time point specified: healthy volunteer bleed at 2 weeks. Before extraction, the whole blood was not fractionated, and total RNA was taken from it. The sample was whole blood. All receptors come from a female donor in good health. Some clones in this sample may be carry-over from other donors' samples.

The table lists this clonotype with many counts. The DNA for the CDR3 is TGCAGTGCTAGAGGTCGGACTAGCGGGATCACAGATACGCAGTATTTT. This encodes CSARGRTSGITDTQYF. The chain recombines TRBV20-1 with TRBJ2-3; 12 bases agree with TRBD2. The germline CDR1 and CDR2 sequences are DFQATT and SNEGSKA (reference sequence). CDR3 length equals 16 residues. With 1 base clipped from V and 2 bases from J, the junction kept 4 bases outside the gene matches.

The gene calls are TRBV7-9 and TRBJ2-1; D remains unclear. This CDR3 region has 12 residues. Germline V gives CDR1 SEHNR, CDR2 FQNEAQ (reference sequence). The ends were cut back, 1 base at V and 7 bases at J, with 5 bases in the middle. CDR3 amino acids: CASSLGANEQFF. Written as DNA, the CDR3 is TGTGCCAGCAGCTTAGGAGCGAATGAGCAGTTCTTC.

The rearrangement uses TRBV3-1 and TRBJ2-3; D is unresolved. The V gene lost 4 bases and the J gene lost 0 bases, with 8 bases spanning the gap. The V gene's germline CDR1 is LGHDT and CDR2 YNNKEL (reference sequence). The CDR3 has 14 residues. CDR3 in DNA: TGTGCCAGCAGCCGGGGTACTAGCACAGATACGCAGTATTTT. Protein sequence: CASSRGTSTDTQYF.

This clonotype was picked up a small number of times. The chain combines TRBV6-2 or TRBV6-3 with TRBJ2-1, with D hard to call. The CDR3 has 13 amino acids. CDR1 is MNHEY, CDR2 SVGEGT, per germline. The V and J ends lost 8 bases and 3 bases respectively, with 11 bases between them. This CDR3 is CASSDSSYNEQFF. As DNA, the CDR3 is TGTGCCAGCTCCGACTCCAGCTACAATGAGCAGTTCTTC.

This clonotype was detected many times. The chain links TRBV20-1 to TRBJ2-4; 9 positions match TRBD2. The germline V gene encodes CDR1 DFQATT and CDR2 SNEGSKA (reference sequence). This CDR3 has 14 residues. The V gene end was trimmed by 3 bases and the J gene end by 7 bases; junction bases not matched to a gene: 7. The CDR3 loop reads CSARGASGDNIQYF. As DNA, the CDR3 is TGCAGTGCTAGGGGGGCTAGCGGGGATAACATTCAGTACTTC.

This clonotype was counted many times. The chain joins TRBV29-1 to TRBJ2-5, with TRBD1 matching 7 bases. The CDR3 has 14 amino acids. In germline, CDR1 is SQVTM, CDR2 ANQGSEA. V lost 2 bases and J lost 2; bases outside the gene matches: 5. The CDR3 region is CSVETPGQQETQYF. In DNA, the CDR3 is TGCAGCGTTGAAACCCCGGGACAGCAAGAGACCCAGTACTTC.

This chain links TRBV2 with TRBJ1-5; 8 nucleotides agree with TRBD1. Germline values: CDR1 SNHLY, CDR2 FYNNEI. The CDR3 is 17 residues long. With V trimmed by 8 bases and J by 0 bases, 12 bases remained unmatched. Written as DNA, the CDR3 is TGTGCCAGCTGGTTAGGACAGGGACCCTATAGCAATCAGCCCCAGCATTTT. Its protein product is CASWLGQGPYSNQPQHF.

This clonotype was detected many times. The chain has TRBV27 and TRBJ2-3; 12 nucleotides agree with TRBD2. This CDR3 has 16 amino acids. The V and J ends lost 3 bases and 0 bases, in that order; junction bases with no gene match: 1. Germline assignment: CDR1 MNHEY and CDR2 SMNVEV (reference sequence). The CDR3 protein is CASSLGTSGSTDTQYF. The CDR3 DNA reads as TGTGCCAGCAGTTTGGGGACTAGCGGGAGCACAGATACGCAGTATTTT.

This clonotype was found many times. The chain couples TRBV3-1 to TRBJ1-5; the D is unclear. Germline loops: CDR1 LGHDT, CDR2 YNNKEL (reference sequence). The length of the CDR3 is 13 residues. Trimming left V 0 bases short and J 4 bases short, with 4 bases between. The CDR3: CASSQDLNQPQHF. In DNA form, the CDR3 reads TGTGCCAGCAGCCAAGATCTGAATCAGCCCCAGCATTTT.

This clonotype was seen more than once but under ten times. The chain links TRBV29-1 to TRBJ1-1; D is possibly TRBD1 (5 bases). CDR3 length equals 10 residues. Per germline, CDR1 SQVTM and CDR2 ANQGSEA. The ends were cut back, 4 bases at V and 8 bases at J, with 8 bases in the middle. CDR3 DNA: TGCAGCGTTGGAGGGACGGAAGCTTTCTTT. Its translation: CSVGGTEAFF. The variable domain in full, completed from reference TRBV29-1 and TRBJ1-1, reads SAVISQKPSRDICQRGTSLTIQCQVDSQVTMMFWYRQQPGQSLTLIATANQGSEATYESGFVIDKFPISRPNLTFSTLTVSNMSPEDSSIYLCSVGGTEAFFGQGTRLTVV.

This clonotype occurred many times. The gene calls are TRBV20-1 and TRBJ1-6; D is possibly TRBD1 (6 bases). CDR1 and CDR2 from the germline V gene are DFQATT and SNEGSKA (reference sequence). The CDR3 sequence is 15 residues long. Trimming took off 8 bases at V and 0 bases at J, with 14 bases between the two ends. CDR3 in amino acids: CSTPDRNSYNSPLHF. DNA of the CDR3: TGCAGTACCCCAGACAGGAACTCCTATAATTCACCCCTCCACTTT.

This rearrangement joins TRBV19 to TRBJ1-2; TRBD1 might be the D (6 bases). There are 16 residues in the CDR3. V was cut by 8 bases and J by 1 base, with 20 bases left in between. Germline CDR1 reads LNHDA; CDR2 reads SQIVND (reference sequence). The CDR3 spells CASDNTRGQFNYGYTF. The CDR3 DNA is TGTGCCAGTGACAACACCAGGGGCCAATTTAACTATGGCTACACCTTC.

At least ten counts were recorded for this clonotype. The CDR3 region is CSARGWTSGRPNTGELFF. The CDR3 DNA follows: TGCAGTGCTAGAGGATGGACTAGCGGGAGGCCGAACACCGGGGAGCTGTTTTTT. The gene calls are TRBV20-1 and TRBJ2-2, with 14 bases aligning to TRBD2. Germline CDR1 reads DFQATT; CDR2 reads SNEGSKA (reference sequence). The CDR3 length is 18 residues. Losses at the gene ends were 1 base for V and 0 bases for J; bases not matched to a gene: 4.

The chain is built from TRBV27 and TRBJ1-1; no definite D call. The V end was cut by 6 bases, the J end by 4 bases, with 12 bases between. Germline-derived CDR1 and CDR2 are MNHEY and SMNVEV (reference sequence). This CDR3 has 13 amino acids. The CDR3 sequence: CASSQKASTEAFF. CDR3 bases: TGTGCCAGCAGCCAGAAAGCGAGCACTGAAGCTTTCTTT.

This clonotype was counted ten times or more. At one end, the junction sequence differs from germline, possibly due to a read error. The chain links TRBV6-2 or TRBV6-3 to TRBJ1-1; D call uncertain. CDR1 is MNHEY, CDR2 SVGEGT, per germline. The CDR3 is 11 residues long. Written as DNA, the CDR3 is TGTGCCAGCAGTCACTCTACTGAAGCTTTCTTT. This encodes CASSHSTEAFF.

This clonotype was recorded many times. The chain uses TRBV4-1 and TRBJ1-4; the D is unclear. V gave up 0 bases and J gave up 0 bases, with 17 bases separating them. This CDR3 is 19 amino acids long. CDR1 and CDR2 from the germline V gene are MGHRA and YSYEKL. CDR3 bases: TGCGCCAGCAGCCAAGATCCCAGTGTTCGTGGAGCAACTAATGAAAAACTGTTTTTT. Its translation: CASSQDPSVRGATNEKLFF.

This clonotype came up a few times. The V call is TRBV27, the J call TRBJ1-3; unclear D gene. Germline values: CDR1 MNHEY, CDR2 SMNVEV (reference sequence). Trimming shortened V by 4 bases and J by 4 bases, and 11 bases separated the two germline ends. CDR3 length equals 14 residues. CDR3 coding DNA: TGTGCCAGCAGTTCGGGCGGCCGAGGAAACACCATATATTTT. Protein product: CASSSGGRGNTIYF.

The chain recombines TRBV15 with TRBJ2-1; D possibly corresponds to TRBD2 (5 bases). CDR1 is LNHNV, CDR2 YYDKDF, per germline (reference sequence). The CDR3 runs to 12 residues. Trimming pared 1 base from V and 7 bases from J, leaving 5 bases between. The CDR3 bases are TGTGCCACCAGCAGAGGGAGGAATGAGCAGTTCTTC. Encoded protein: CATSRGRNEQFF.

This clonotype was recorded at least ten times. The chain carries TRBV6-1 and TRBJ1-2, with D possibly being TRBD1 (6 bases). V was pared by 3 bases and J by 0 bases, with 14 bases between. Germline V gene sequence: CDR1 MNHNS, CDR2 SASEGT. The CDR3 runs to 16 residues. CDR3 in DNA: TGTGCCAGCAGTGATCCAACATGGACAGCTAACTATGGCTACACCTTC. It is translated as CASSDPTWTANYGYTF.

V usage is TRBV12-3 or TRBV12-4 and J usage is TRBJ2-3; TRBD1 or TRBD2 may be the D gene (5 bases each). V lost 7 bases and J lost 1, with 15 bases in between. The CDR3 sequence is 15 residues long. CDR3 DNA: TGTGCCAGCAAACCGAAACTGGGGGGCACAGATACGCAGTATTTT. Translating gives CASKPKLGGTDTQYF.

This clonotype was counted only a few times. The CDR3: CASSSAKLAGADTQYF. In DNA, the CDR3 is TGTGCCAGCAGTTCAGCAAAGCTAGCGGGAGCCGATACGCAGTATTTT. The rearrangement joins TRBV27 to TRBJ2-3; 10 bases are shared with TRBD2. CDR1 is MNHEY, CDR2 SMNVEV, per germline (reference sequence). This CDR3 contains 16 residues. The junction had 10 bases not matched to a gene; V was cut back by 4 bases and J by 6 bases.

This clonotype has only a few counts. The chain carries TRBV5-1 and TRBJ2-2; TRBD2 matches 8 bases. V lost 3 bases and J lost 13; bases outside the gene matches: 17. The germline V gene encodes CDR1 SGHRS and CDR2 YFSETQ. The CDR3 length is 16 residues. This CDR3 is CASSSPAGEQVPRLFF. CDR3 nucleotides: TGCGCCAGCAGCTCCCCAGCGGGAGAGCAAGTTCCGCGGCTGTTTTTT.

The chain is built from TRBV2 and TRBJ2-5; D is undetermined. Germline CDR1 and CDR2: SNHLY and FYNNEI. The CDR3 consists of 12 residues. Deletions cut 1 base from V and 4 bases from J, with 4 bases between. CDR3 sequence reads: CASSEGLETQYF. As DNA, the CDR3 is TGTGCCAGCAGTGAAGGGTTAGAGACCCAGTACTTC. The entire variable domain, with the rest obtained from reference TRBV2 and TRBJ2-5, is as follows: EPEVTQTPSHQVTQMGQEVILRCVPISNHLYFYWYRQILGQKVEFLVSFYNNEISEKSEIFDDQFSVERPDGSNFTLKIRSTKLEDSAMYFCASSEGLETQYFGPGTRLLVL.

This clonotype was seen a handful of times. This rearrangement joins TRBV9 to TRBJ2-1, with TRBD2 identical over 9 bases. The length of the CDR3 is 15 residues. V dropped 0 bases and J dropped 7; count of bases not matched to a gene: 5. Germline CDR1 SGDLS, CDR2 YYNGEE. The DNA of the CDR3 is TGTGCCAGCAGCGTAGGGGGACTAGCCACGAATGAGCAGTTCTTC. Translating it yields CASSVGGLATNEQFF.

The table lists this clonotype with many counts. The chain employs TRBV11-2 and TRBJ2-7, with TRBD2 matching over 8 bases. The ends lost 0 bases at V and 3 bases at J; junction bases unmatched: 4. There are 15 residues in the CDR3. From germline, CDR1 is SGHAT and CDR2 FQNNGV. The CDR3 sequence: CASSLDGSGGYEQYF. The CDR3 coding sequence is TGTGCCAGCAGCTTAGATGGCAGCGGGGGCTACGAGCAGTACTTC.

The table lists this clonotype with a few counts. The V and J genes are TRBV18 and TRBJ2-3; D remains ambiguous. From germline, CDR1 is KGHSH and CDR2 LQKENI. This CDR3 is 15 amino acids long. V dropped 0 bases and J dropped 9 bases, with 16 bases sitting between them. DNA for the CDR3: TGTGCCAGCTCACCACCGATGGCCACTTCAACCACGCAGTATTTT. Translation gives CASSPPMATSTTQYF.

In this sample, this clonotype turned up many times. This chain uses TRBV7-3 with TRBJ1-1; D is unclear. The germline V gene encodes CDR1 SGHTA and CDR2 FQGTGA. V gave up 5 bases and J gave up 3 bases, with 16 bases separating them. This CDR3 comprises 15 residues. CDR3 loop: CASSITPGADTEAFF. The CDR3 DNA reads as TGTGCCAGCAGCATCACCCCAGGAGCGGACACTGAAGCTTTCTTT.

In this sample, this clonotype turned up a few times. The chain recombines TRBV14 with TRBJ1-3; D gene unclear. Germline CDR1 and CDR2: SGHDN and FVKESK. V lost 6 bases to trimming and J lost 0 bases, with 6 bases between them. The CDR3 spans 13 residues. The CDR3 protein is CASSQSSGNTIYF. The CDR3 nucleotides read TGTGCCAGCAGTCAGTCCTCTGGAAACACCATATATTTT. The complete variable domain, with remaining parts taken from reference TRBV14 and TRBJ1-3, reads EAGVTQFPSHSVIEKGQTVTLRCDPISGHDNLYWYRRVMGKEIKFLLHFVKESKQDESGMPNNRFLAERTGGTYSTLKVQPAELEDSGVYFCASSQSSGNTIYFGEGSWLTVV.

This clonotype was seen many times. The chain combines TRBV5-1 with TRBJ1-1; 7 bases are a match to TRBD1. V was clipped by 3 bases and J by 8 bases; unmatched bases: 10. Per germline, CDR1 SGHRS and CDR2 YFSETQ. The CDR3 is 14 amino acids. This chain's CDR3 is CASSSRNRGGEAFF. The CDR3 DNA reads TGCGCCAGCAGCTCGAGGAACAGGGGTGGAGAAGCTTTCTTT.

J is TRBJ2-5 and V is TRBV4-1; either TRBD1 or TRBD2 may supply D (5 bases each). The CDR3 runs to 14 residues. Germline-derived CDR1 and CDR2 are MGHRA and YSYEKL. Trimming shortened V by 1 base and J by 1 base, and 7 bases separated the two germline ends. Here the CDR3 DNA reads TGCGCCAGCAGCCAAGTCGGGACCCAAGAGACCCAGTACTTC. Its translation is CASSQVGTQETQYF.